This T cell receptor (beta chain) was retrieved from a study of vaccination and CD4 T cells after COVID-19. Study observations and caveats: Median numbers of SARS-CoV-2-reactive clonotypes increased from 21 to 38 (not a significant change).

Time point defined: late sampling 161 to 241 days after vaccination in a few convalescent patients. This sample's treatment: roughly ten-day PBMC culture with coronavirus spike peptide pools or control peptides (ViraFEST assay). With the Oncomine TCR Beta short-read assay, DNA from cultured CD4+ T cells was sequenced. Via MiXCR, TCRdb re-called the PCR reads, giving one row per CDR3 protein. The sample includes tens of thousands of distinct CDR3 sequences, over 25% seen only once; the top ten take just over 7%. As concerns this clonotype: Its antigen is not known.

The sample was CD4+ T cells from blood, cultured in vitro, taken about 7 months after SARS-CoV-2 vaccination. The receptor was isolated from a human donor who had recovered from COVID-19.

CDR3 in amino acids: CASSPPGLAGVGQYF. CDR3 nucleotide sequence: TGTGCCAGTAGTCCTCCGGGACTAGCGGGAGTTGGGCAGTATTTT. The chain has TRBV19 and TRBJ2-3; 14 positions agree with TRBD2. In germline, CDR1 is LNHDA, CDR2 SQIVND (reference sequence). This CDR3 has 15 amino acids. With V trimmed by 5 bases and J by 11 bases, 9 bases remained unmatched.